This entry lists 18 T cell receptor beta chains sequenced from one sample in a study of PD-1 blockade in classical Hodgkin lymphoma. The data were produced by immunoSEQ multiplex PCR, yet TCRdb's version contains in-frame clones alone and is incomplete. The sample lists about 40,000 clones; 70% to 90% were seen once. Autologous stem cell transplantation was followed by relapse in every patient, and brentuximab vedotin exposure varied. The input for sequencing was peripheral blood mononuclear cells (PBMCs), taken before the second cycle of nivolumab. These receptors were collected from a human donor with classical Hodgkin lymphoma.

This chain uses TRBV30 with TRBJ2-7; no definite D call. This CDR3 has 15 residues. CDR1 and CDR2 (germline): GTSNPN, SVGIG (reference sequence). Deletions cut 2 bases from V and 2 bases from J, with 16 bases between. The CDR3 sequence is CAWSTVGGPAYEQYF. The CDR3 DNA reads as TGTGCCTGGAGTACCGTAGGCGGTCCGGCCTACGAGCAGTACTTC. The complete variable domain, with remaining parts taken from reference TRBV30 and TRBJ2-7, reads SQTIHQWPATLVQPVGSPLSLECTVEGTSNPNLYWYRQAAGRGLQLLFYSVGIGQISSEVPQNLSASRPQDRQFILSSKKLLLSDSGFYLCAWSTVGGPAYEQYFGPGTRLTVT.

This chain links TRBV5-4 with TRBJ1-2; 9 bases are a match to TRBD1. Trimming removed 0 bases from V and 5 bases from J; junction bases left unmatched: 17. There are 19 residues in the CDR3. Germline values: CDR1 SGHNT, CDR2 YYREEE (reference sequence). For the CDR3, the DNA is TGTGCCAGCAGCTTGGTTTGGGTCTTAGGGGACAGGGAAGGGTATGGCTACACCTTC. It encodes CASSLVWVLGDREGYGYTF.

V is TRBV5-1 and J is TRBJ2-3; D remains unclear. The CDR3 covers 15 residues. Trimming stripped 2 bases from V and 2 bases from J, with 12 bases between. The germline V gene has CDR1 SGHRS and CDR2 YFSETQ. DNA for the CDR3: TGCGCCAGCAGCTTCGGACCCGAAGTCACAGATACGCAGTATTTT. Its translation: CASSFGPEVTDTQYF.

J is TRBJ1-1 and V is TRBV6-5; the D is unclear. V shed 4 bases and J shed 2 bases, with 11 bases lying between them. Germline CDR1 MNHEY, CDR2 SVGAGI. This CDR3 region has 14 residues. CDR3: CASSFHLSNTEAFF. The CDR3 nucleotides read TGTGCCAGCAGTTTTCATTTGTCAAACACTGAAGCTTTCTTT.

This clone was seen once. J is TRBJ2-7 and V is TRBV7-9; D may be TRBD1 (6 bases). V shed 2 bases and J shed 0 bases, with 11 bases lying between them. The CDR3 is made up of 15 amino acids. Germline V lookup: CDR1 SEHNR, CDR2 FQNEAQ (reference sequence). CDR3 coding DNA: TGTGCCAGCAGCTTAAGGACAGACTTCTCCTACGAGCAGTACTTC. It yields the protein CASSLRTDFSYEQYF.

The chain employs TRBV15 and TRBJ2-3; D is unclear. The CDR3 contains 13 residues. V dropped 0 bases and J dropped 4 bases, with 5 bases sitting between them. From germline, CDR1 is LNHNV and CDR2 YYDKDF (reference sequence). CDR3 nucleotides: TGTGCCACCAGCAGAGATAGAGCAGATACGCAGTATTTT. Amino acid sequence: CATSRDRADTQYF.

V usage is TRBV21-1 and J usage is TRBJ1-4. TRBV21-1 corresponds to a pseudogene. The CDR3 totals 15 residues. The CDR3 coding sequence is TGTGCCAGCACCACCCTCCTGGCAACTAATGAAAAACTGTTTTTT. This gives the protein CASTTLLATNEKLFF.

The gene calls are TRBV2 and TRBJ1-2; unclear D gene. V was cut by 0 bases and J by 7 bases, with 12 bases left in between. The CDR3 length is 14 residues. Germline V CDR1 and CDR2: SNHLY, FYNNEI. CDR3 bases: TGTGCCAGCAGTGAAGCGCGGGAGGTGCGTGGCTACACCTTC. Translating gives CASSEAREVRGYTF. The variable domain in full, completed from reference TRBV2 and TRBJ1-2, reads EPEVTQTPSHQVTQMGQEVILRCVPISNHLYFYWYRQILGQKVEFLVSFYNNEISEKSEIFDDQFSVERPDGSNFTLKIRSTKLEDSAMYFCASSEAREVRGYTFGSGTRLTVV.

The V call is TRBV7-3, the J call TRBJ1-2; D is unresolved. The CDR3 has 13 amino acids. V was cut by 4 bases and J by 8 bases, with 14 bases left in between. Germline assignment: CDR1 SGHTA and CDR2 FQGTGA. The CDR3 reads CASSYFNTVGYTF. The DNA of the CDR3 is TGTGCCAGCAGCTATTTTAATACGGTCGGCTACACCTTC.

Within the sample, this clone is large. Additional DNA sequences in this sample encode the identical CDR3. The genes are TRBV6-5 and TRBJ2-1, with D maybe TRBD2 (5 bases). V shed 5 bases and J shed 0 bases, with 11 bases lying between them. The CDR3 has 15 amino acids. Germline V gene sequence: CDR1 MNHEY, CDR2 SVGAGI. The CDR3 here is CASSASGSSYNEQFF. Written as DNA, the CDR3 is TGTGCCAGCAGTGCCAGCGGTAGCTCCTACAATGAGCAGTTCTTC.

The chain has TRBV5-4 and TRBJ1-2; D is unclear. Trimming removed 2 bases from V and 7 bases from J, with 18 bases in between. From germline, CDR1 is SGHNT and CDR2 YYREEE (reference sequence). This CDR3 is built from 15 residues. DNA of the CDR3: TGTGCCAGCAGCTTAGTTCGGGTAAAGGCTTCTGGCTACACCTTC. Its protein product is CASSLVRVKASGYTF.

The rearrangement uses TRBV6-4 and TRBJ2-7; unclear D gene. Trimming shortened V by 1 base and J by 1 base, and 8 bases separated the two germline ends. The CDR3 spans 14 residues. Germline assignment: CDR1 MRHNA and CDR2 SNTAGT. CDR3 amino acids: CASSDWSGSYEQYF. CDR3 nucleotides: TGTGCCAGCAGTGACTGGTCAGGATCCTACGAGCAGTACTTC.

V gene TRBV12-5 combines with J gene TRBJ1-2; 7 positions agree with TRBD1. Germline V gene sequence: CDR1 LGHNT, CDR2 FRNRAP. V dropped 7 bases and J dropped 3; count of bases not matched to a gene: 8. This CDR3 has 14 amino acids. The CDR3 region is CASAGTAPYYGYTF. CDR3 coding DNA: TGTGCTAGTGCCGGGACAGCCCCTTACTATGGCTACACCTTC.

The J gene is TRBJ2-7, the V gene TRBV11-3; TRBD2 matches at 9 bases. This CDR3 spans 15 amino acids. Germline CDR1 is SGHNT and CDR2 is YENEEA. V lost 5 bases to trimming and J lost 3 bases; unmatched junction nucleotides: 8. In DNA form, the CDR3 reads TGTGCCAGCAGCATCCGGACTAGCGTCAACTACGAGCAGTACTTC. The encoded protein is CASSIRTSVNYEQYF.

The gene calls are TRBV10-3 and TRBJ1-5; a possible D gene is TRBD1 (6 bases). The CDR3 loop spans 16 amino acids. The V end lost 2 bases, the J end lost 4 bases, and 15 bases lay between the germline ends. The germline V gene encodes CDR1 ENHRY and CDR2 SYGVKD. The CDR3 sequence: CAISEGTSSRNQPQHF. The CDR3 DNA is TGTGCCATCAGTGAGGGGACATCAAGTCGAAATCAGCCCCAGCATTTT.

The V gene is TRBV9, the J gene TRBJ2-3; D might be TRBD2 (6 bases). The germline gives CDR1 SGDLS, CDR2 YYNGEE. V was pared by 0 bases and J by 2 bases, with 13 bases between. This CDR3 has 16 amino acids. The CDR3 region is CASSVGGDFYTDTQYF. In DNA form, the CDR3 reads TGTGCCAGCAGCGTAGGGGGGGACTTCTACACAGATACGCAGTATTTT.

The chain uses TRBV19 and TRBJ2-1; 10 nucleotides line up with TRBD1. CDR3 length: 16 amino acids. The germline V gene has CDR1 LNHDA and CDR2 SQIVND (reference sequence). Unmatched junction bases numbered 14, after V lost 5 bases and J lost 10 bases. The CDR3, as DNA: TGTGCCAGTAGTCCCTCCTGGGACAGGGGCGATTACGAGCAGTTCTTC. Its translation: CASSPSWDRGDYEQFF.

This clone is medium-sized in the sample. V is TRBV5-1 and J is TRBJ2-2, with D tentatively TRBD1 (8 bases). Trimming shortened V by 5 bases and J by 4 bases, and 15 bases separated the two germline ends. The CDR3 totals 15 residues. The germline gives CDR1 SGHRS, CDR2 YFSETQ. CDR3 DNA sequence: TGCGCCAGCAGTCCCACAGGGGGGGGCACCGGGGAGCTGTTTTTT. It codes for CASSPTGGGTGELFF.